This entry lists 5 T cell receptor beta chains sequenced from one sample in a study of blood T cell repertoires in COVID-19. Generated by immunoSEQ multiplex PCR, the TCRdb table keeps only in-frame clones and is missing some. Here the sample spans hundreds of thousands of clones, 70% to 90% being singletons. Sample: peripheral blood. The source of these receptors is a woman aged 45-60 years with acute or convalescent COVID-19.

The rearrangement joins TRBV7-9 to TRBJ1-2; D is possibly TRBD1 (6 bases). CDR3 size: 17 residues. Deletions cut 2 bases from V and 6 bases from J, with 22 bases between. Per the germline V gene, CDR1 is SEHNR and CDR2 is FQNEAQ (reference sequence). The DNA of the CDR3 is TGTGCCAGCAGCTTAAATTCGGGGGGCTATTCTTTGGATGGCTACACCTTC. The encoded protein is CASSLNSGGYSLDGYTF.

This rearrangement joins TRBV4-1 to TRBJ2-7; TRBD1 matches 7 bases. The CDR3 runs to 15 residues. The germline gives CDR1 MGHRA, CDR2 YSYEKL. Unmatched junction bases numbered 6, after V lost 4 bases and J lost 0 bases. The CDR3 is CASSPGSGGSYEQYF. CDR3 in DNA: TGCGCCAGCAGCCCTGGGTCAGGGGGCTCCTACGAGCAGTACTTC.

The gene calls are TRBV7-2 and TRBJ2-2; TRBD2 is a possible D gene (5 bases). Trimming left V 5 bases short and J 5 bases short, with 15 bases between. The CDR3 runs 15 residues. Germline values: CDR1 SGHTA, CDR2 FQGNSA. The CDR3 DNA is TGTGCCAGCAGCCCACGAGTGCTAGCAACCGGGGAGCTGTTTTTT. Translated, it gives CASSPRVLATGELFF.

The chain has TRBV6-5 and TRBJ2-1, with 9 bases identical to TRBD2. J gave up 5 bases and V 5 bases, and 7 bases lay outside the gene matches. The germline CDR1 and CDR2 sequences are MNHEY and SVGAGI. This CDR3 contains 15 residues. CDR3 DNA sequence: TGTGCCAGCAGTAGGACTAGCGCGAGACACAATGAGCAGTTCTTC. Amino acid sequence: CASSRTSARHNEQFF.

This clone showed up just once. J is TRBJ1-2 and V is TRBV12-3 or TRBV12-4; no clear D. The CDR3 is 12 residues long. Trimming stripped 7 bases from V and 2 bases from J, with 8 bases between. CDR3 loop: CASTIQNYGYTF. The CDR3 nucleotides are TGTGCCAGCACCATCCAGAACTATGGCTACACCTTC.